The present entry profiles one T cell receptor (beta chain) with its context. The antigen is unknown. This specimen belongs to a study of T cell responses to AZD1222 COVID-19 vaccine. Study-wide findings and caveats: Spike-specific TCR breadth and depth grew following two AZD1222 doses.

This table comes from immunoSEQ multiplex PCR, and its TCRdb copy is limited to in-frame clones, with some not included. Among about 150,000 clones listed, around 92% were seen once. CDR3 size: 14 residues. Looked up from germline, CDR1 is KGHSH and CDR2 is LQKENI. V was cut by 3 bases and J by 7 bases, with 13 bases left in between. The receptor was isolated from an adult in good health. The sequences come from peripheral blood, collected on day 0 of AZD1222 vaccination. The rearrangement links TRBV18 to TRBJ1-5; D remains unclear. As DNA, the CDR3 is TGTGCCAGCTCACCGGAGATAGTGGGGCAGCCCCAGCATTTT. It yields the protein CASSPEIVGQPQHF.